This T cell receptor beta chain was retrieved from a study of siplizumab effects on memory and regulatory T cells. Notes on the study in general: Alloreactive CD4+ clones that could be mapped were on average 68.8% Treg-derived with siplizumab, against about 28% in controls.

A note on this clone: Its matching antigen is unknown.

With 1 base removed from V and 0 bases from J, the gap between germline ends came to 10 bases. This CDR3 is 16 amino acids long. Germline V gene data show CDR1 as LNHDA and CDR2 as SQIVND (reference sequence). Repertoires were generated with immunoSEQ multiplex PCR, while TCRdb's copy carries only in-frame clones and drops some. The sample has 90,000 to 140,000 clones, about 93% seen once. Sequencing was carried out using CD4+ T cells sorted from blood. The chain uses TRBV19 and TRBJ2-4; D is unclear. The origin of this receptor is a human donor in good health. The CDR3 nucleotides are TGTGCCAGTAGTATAGGTGGGTCAAGAGCCAAAAACATTCAGTACTTC. Its translation is CASSIGGSRAKNIQYF.